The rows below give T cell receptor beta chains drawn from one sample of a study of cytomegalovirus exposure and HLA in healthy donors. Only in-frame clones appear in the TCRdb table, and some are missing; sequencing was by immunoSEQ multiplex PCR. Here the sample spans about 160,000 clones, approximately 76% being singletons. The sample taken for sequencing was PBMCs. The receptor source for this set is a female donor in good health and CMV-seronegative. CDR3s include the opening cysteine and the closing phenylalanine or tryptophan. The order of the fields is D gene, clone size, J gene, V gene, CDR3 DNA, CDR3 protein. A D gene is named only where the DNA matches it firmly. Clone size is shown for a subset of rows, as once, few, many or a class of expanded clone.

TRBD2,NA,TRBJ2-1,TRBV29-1,TGCAGCGCTCATACCGGGACTAGCCCTTACAATGAGCAGTTCTTC,CSAHTGTSPYNEQFF
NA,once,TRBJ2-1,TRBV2,TGTGCCAGCAGTGTTGAAGGCATACTATACAATGAGCAGTTCTTC,CASSVEGILYNEQFF
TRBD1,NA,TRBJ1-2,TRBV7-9,TGTGCCAGCAGCTTAGAGGGACAGGGAGTTGGCTACACCTTC,CASSLEGQGVGYTF
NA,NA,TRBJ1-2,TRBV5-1,TGCGCCAGCAGCGGGGGGACTGCTTATGGCTACACCTTC,CASSGGTAYGYTF
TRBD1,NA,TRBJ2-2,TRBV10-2,TGCGCCAGCAGTGTCAGTTTCGGCAGGGGGCGGGCCGGGGAGCTGTTTTTT,CASSVSFGRGRAGELFF
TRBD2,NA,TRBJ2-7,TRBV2,TGTGCCAGCGGACTAGCCTCCTACGAGCAGTACTTC,CASGLASYEQYF
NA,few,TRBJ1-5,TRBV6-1,TGTGCCAGCAGTGAAGCTAGGCATGCAGGGGGCAATCAGCCCCAGCATTTT,CASSEARHAGGNQPQHF
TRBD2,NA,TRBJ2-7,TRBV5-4,TGTGCCAGCAGCTTGGGGTTAGCGGGAGGTGCCTACGAGCAGTACTTC,CASSLGLAGGAYEQYF
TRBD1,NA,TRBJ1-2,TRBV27,TGTGCCAGCAGTTTCCGGGACAGAAACTATGGCTACACCTTC,CASSFRDRNYGYTF
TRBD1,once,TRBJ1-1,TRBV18,TGTGCCAGCTCATTAGACAGGGCGAACACTGAAGCTTTCTTT,CASSLDRANTEAFF
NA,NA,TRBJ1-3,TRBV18,TGTGCCAGCTCAAGAGAAGCCGCTGGAAACACCATATATTTT,CASSREAAGNTIYF
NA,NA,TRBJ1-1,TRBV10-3,TGTGCCATCAGTGACACCCGCGACAGACTTGAAGCTTTCTTT,CAISDTRDRLEAFF
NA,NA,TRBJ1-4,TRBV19,TGTGCCAGTAGTATGGAACAGGGTGGTGAAAAACTGTTTTTT,CASSMEQGGEKLFF
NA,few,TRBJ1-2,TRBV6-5,TGTGCCAGCAGTTACGGGGGCAGGCTCTATGGCTACACCTTC,CASSYGGRLYGYTF
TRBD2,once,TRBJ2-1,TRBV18,TGTGCCAGCTCACCAAGGCTAGCGGGACCCCCGGGGAATGAGCAGTTCTTC,CASSPRLAGPPGNEQFF
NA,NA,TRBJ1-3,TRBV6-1,TGTGCCAGCAGTGAACGCGTCCGCATGGCTGGAAACACCATATATTTT,CASSERVRMAGNTIYF
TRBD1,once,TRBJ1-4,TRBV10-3,TGTGCCACCCCCTACGAAGTGACAGGGGGCTCTGAAAAACTGTTTTTT,CATPYEVTGGSEKLFF
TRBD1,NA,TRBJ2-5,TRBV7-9,TGTGCCAGCAGCTTTAGACAGGGGGCTAAAGAGACCCAGTACTTC,CASSFRQGAKETQYF
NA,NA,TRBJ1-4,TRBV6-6,TGTGCCAGCAGTCCTCAGGGTGGCCTAACAAAACTGTTTTTT,CASSPQGGLTKLFF
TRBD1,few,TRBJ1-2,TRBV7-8,TGTGCCAGCAGCTTAACCAGGGGGCAGGGCTACACCTTC,CASSLTRGQGYTF
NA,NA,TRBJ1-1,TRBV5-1,TGCGCCAGCAGCTTGGAGGAGGGTGCCACTGAAGCTTTCTTT,CASSLEEGATEAFF
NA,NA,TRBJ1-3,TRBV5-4,TGTGCCAGCAGCTTGGATAGTTCTGGAAACACCATATATTTT,CASSLDSSGNTIYF
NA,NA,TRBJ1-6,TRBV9,TGTGCCAGCAGCGGGCCCCGCGGGGGCGGCAATTCACCCCTCCACTTT,CASSGPRGGGNSPLHF
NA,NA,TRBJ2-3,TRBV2,TGTGCCAGCAGTACCGGGACTAGCACAGATACGCAGTATTTT,CASSTGTSTDTQYF
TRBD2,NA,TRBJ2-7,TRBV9,TGTGCCAGCAGCGTAGAGGGCGGGAGGACCTACGAGCAGTACTTC,CASSVEGGRTYEQYF
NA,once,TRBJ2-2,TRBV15,TGTGCCACCAGCAGAGTCTCGAACACCGGGGAGCTGTTTTTT,CATSRVSNTGELFF
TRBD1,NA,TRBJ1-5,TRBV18,TGTGCCAGCTCATCGACAGGGGAACAGCCCCAGCATTTT,CASSSTGEQPQHF
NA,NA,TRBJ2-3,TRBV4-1,TGCGCCAGCCGCCTGGGGCAGGGGAGCACAGATACGCAGTATTTT,CASRLGQGSTDTQYF
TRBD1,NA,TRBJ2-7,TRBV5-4,TGTGCCAGCAGCTTGGGGGGGGGACAGGGGGCCTACGAGCAGTACTTC,CASSLGGGQGAYEQYF
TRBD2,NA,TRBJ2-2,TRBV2,TGTGCCGGCAGCCTAGAGGGCGGGGGCACCGGGGAGCTGTTTTTT,CAGSLEGGGTGELFF
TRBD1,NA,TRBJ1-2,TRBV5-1,TGCGCCAGCAGCGCGGACAGGGCGGTCTATGGCTACACCTTC,CASSADRAVYGYTF
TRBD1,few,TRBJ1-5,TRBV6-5,TGTGCCAGCAGCGGGACAGGGGATCAGCCCCAGCATTTT,CASSGTGDQPQHF
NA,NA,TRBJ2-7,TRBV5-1,TGCGCCAGCAGCTTGGGAGCCTCCTTAGCCGAGCAGTACTTC,CASSLGASLAEQYF
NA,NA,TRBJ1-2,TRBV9,TGTGCCAGCAGCGTAGCTGGGGCTGCTAACTATGGCTACACCTTC,CASSVAGAANYGYTF
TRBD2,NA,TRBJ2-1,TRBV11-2,TGTGCCAGCAGCCCCGTAGCGGGGGGGTACAATGAGCAGTTCTTC,CASSPVAGGYNEQFF
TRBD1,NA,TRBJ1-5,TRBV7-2,TGTGCCAGCAGCCGGGACAGCGGCAATCAGCCCCAGCATTTT,CASSRDSGNQPQHF
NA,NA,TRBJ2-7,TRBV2,TGTGCCAGCAGTTCAACCTACGAGCAGTACTTC,CASSSTYEQYF
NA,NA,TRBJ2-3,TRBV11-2,TGTGCCAGCAGCTTAGTCCGACAGGCTACAGATACGCAGTATTTT,CASSLVRQATDTQYF
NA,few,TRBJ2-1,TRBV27,TGTGCCAGCAGTTTACTTGGGAGCCCCGCGGATGAGCAGTTCTTC,CASSLLGSPADEQFF
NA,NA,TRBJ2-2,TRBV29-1,TGCAGCGTTCAGACTCTGAACACCGGGGAGCTGTTTTTT,CSVQTLNTGELFF
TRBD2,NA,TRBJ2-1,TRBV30,TGTGCCTGGAGTAACTTGCGGGGGGGCTTGTCCTACAATGAGCAGTTCTTC,CAWSNLRGGLSYNEQFF
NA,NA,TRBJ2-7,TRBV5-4,TGTGCCAGCAGCTCAGGAGGTTACGAGCAGTACTTC,CASSSGGYEQYF
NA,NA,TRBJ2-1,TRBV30,TGTGCCTGGACCGTGAGGGTGAGCGAGCAGTTCTTC,CAWTVRVSEQFF
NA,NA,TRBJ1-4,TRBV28,TGTGCCAGCAGCCTAGGGCAGGGGACGGCAACTAATGAAAAACTGTTTTTT,CASSLGQGTATNEKLFF
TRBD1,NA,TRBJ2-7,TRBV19,TGTGCCAGTAGTATTAGGGGGCGTCTATACGAGCAGTACTTC,CASSIRGRLYEQYF
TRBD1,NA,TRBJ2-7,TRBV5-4,TGTGCCAGCAGCCCGGGACAGGGTGGGTACGAGCAGTACTTC,CASSPGQGGYEQYF
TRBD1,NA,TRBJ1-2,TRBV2,TGTGCCAGCAAGGCAGGGGGCCTTGACTATGGCTACACCTTC,CASKAGGLDYGYTF
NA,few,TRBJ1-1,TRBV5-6,TGTGCCAGCAGCTTGGGAGGGCGAGGGACTGAAGCTTTCTTT,CASSLGGRGTEAFF
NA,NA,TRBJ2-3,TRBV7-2,TGTGCCAGCAGCCTCCCGACCCCGGGGTCCCCAGATACGCAGTATTTT,CASSLPTPGSPDTQYF
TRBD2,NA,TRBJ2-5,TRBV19,TGTGCCAGTAGCAGACTAGCGGGATTAAAAGAGACCCAGTACTTC,CASSRLAGLKETQYF
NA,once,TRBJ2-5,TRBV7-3,TGTGCCAGCAGCCCCCAGGGTAGGGCTAGCGAACAAGAGACCCAGTACTTC,CASSPQGRASEQETQYF
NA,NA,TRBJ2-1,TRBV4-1,TGCGCCAGCAGCTCAACAGGATTTACAATATTGAGCTCCTACAATGAGCAGTTCTTC,CASSSTGFTILSSYNEQFF
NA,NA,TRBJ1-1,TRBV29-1,TGCAGCTCTTTGACAGAATACACTGAAGCTTTCTTT,CSSLTEYTEAFF
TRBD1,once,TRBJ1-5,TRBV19,TGTGCCAGTAGTACAACAGGGGGCAATCAGCCCCAGCATTTT,CASSTTGGNQPQHF
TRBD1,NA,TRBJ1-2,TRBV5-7,TGTGCCAGCAGCCCCGACAGGGGTCCCTATGGCTACACCTTC,CASSPDRGPYGYTF
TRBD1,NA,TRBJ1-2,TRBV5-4,TGTGCCAGCAGCTTGGGACAGGGATCCTATGGCTACACCTTC,CASSLGQGSYGYTF